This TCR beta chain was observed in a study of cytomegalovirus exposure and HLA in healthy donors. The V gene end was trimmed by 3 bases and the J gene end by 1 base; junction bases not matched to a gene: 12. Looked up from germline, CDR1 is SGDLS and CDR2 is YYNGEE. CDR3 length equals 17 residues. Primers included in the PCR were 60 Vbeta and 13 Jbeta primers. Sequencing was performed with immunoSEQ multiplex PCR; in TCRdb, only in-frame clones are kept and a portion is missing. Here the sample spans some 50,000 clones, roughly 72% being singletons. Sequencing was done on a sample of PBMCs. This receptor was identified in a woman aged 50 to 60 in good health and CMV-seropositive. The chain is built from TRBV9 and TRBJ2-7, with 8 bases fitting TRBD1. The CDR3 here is CASSASIQGAGSYEQYF. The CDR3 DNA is TGTGCCAGCAGCGCCTCTATCCAGGGGGCGGGTTCCTACGAGCAGTACTTC.